This T cell receptor beta chain was observed in a study of T cell responses to AZD1222 COVID-19 vaccine. Study observations and caveats: AZD1222 recipients seropositive at baseline numbered only five to seven.

The protocol was immunoSEQ multiplex PCR, while the TCRdb copy is restricted to in-frame clones and leaves out a portion. The sample carries fewer than 90,000 clones, approximately 90% recorded once. Worth noting for this clone: Antigen unknown.

CDR3 length equals 12 residues. V shed 6 bases and J shed 0 bases, with 5 bases lying between them. Germline V gives CDR1 LNHDA, CDR2 SQIVND (reference sequence). The source was peripheral blood, collected 28 days after the second AZD1222 dose. This receptor was taken from an adult who received the AZD1222 COVID-19 vaccine. The V call is TRBV19, the J call TRBJ1-1, with a tentative D call TRBD1 (5 bases). Here the CDR3 reads CASSRVNTEAFF. In nucleotides, the CDR3 is TGTGCCAGTAGCAGGGTGAACACTGAAGCTTTCTTT.